This T cell receptor beta chain is from a study of T cells in Graves' hyperthyroidism and ophthalmopathy. It was considered stable Graves' hyperthyroidism when ophthalmopathy did not progress within 18 months. The PBMCs had their origin in around 10 ml of fresh peripheral blood. RNA transcripts gave rise to amplified TCR beta CDR3 regions. An initial round of RT-PCR targeting the TCR CDR3 relied on the HTBI primer set. TCRdb reprocessed the multiplex PCR reads via MiXCR and lists one record per CDR3 protein. The sample includes approximately 740,000 distinct CDR3 sequences, 14% of them seen just once. CDR1 SEHNR and CDR2 FQNEAQ come from the germline V gene (reference sequence). The CDR3 is 15 amino acids. V lost 4 bases to trimming and J lost 8 bases, with 20 bases between them. Regarding the study as a whole: Ophthalmopathy was told apart from stable hyperthyroidism by a 13 V-J model.

About this clonotype itself: Its antigen is as yet unknown.

The V and J genes are TRBV7-9 and TRBJ1-2, with D possibly TRBD1 on 6 matching bases. The receptor comes from a woman younger than 35 with Graves' hyperthyroidism. The sample comprised blood. The CDR3 bases are TGTGCCAGCAGCTCCTCACAGGGAAAGATTGAGGGCTACACCTTC. Protein product: CASSSSQGKIEGYTF.